Presented here are 21 T cell receptor beta chains from one specimen sequenced in a study of T-cell memory formation after mild COVID-19. TCRdb processed the 5' RACE reads anew with MiXCR; each CDR3 protein has one entry. The data contain 350,000 to 550,000 distinct CDR3 sequences, about a sixth of them singletons. Sequencing was done on a sample of PBMCs or a T cell subset sorted from them (not recorded which). Source of these receptors: a man between 18 and 35 years old who had mild COVID-19 (a few samples of this study predate the infection). Cell type and time point are not known.

V and J are TRBV18 and TRBJ1-1; D possibly corresponds to TRBD1 (6 bases). Looked up from germline, CDR1 is KGHSH and CDR2 is LQKENI. The CDR3 extends over 13 amino acids. V gave up 7 bases and J gave up 1 base, with 10 bases separating them. The CDR3 loop is CASLNRENTEAFF. CDR3 bases: TGTGCCAGCTTAAACAGGGAGAACACTGAAGCTTTCTTT.

V and J are TRBV15 and TRBJ2-7, with D hard to call. V was pared by 0 bases and J by 2 bases, with 8 bases between. The CDR3 covers 14 residues. Germline values: CDR1 LNHNV, CDR2 YYDKDF (reference sequence). CDR3 bases: TGTGCCACCAGCAGAGATATGGGTACCTACGAGCAGTACGTC. Protein product: CATSRDMGTYEQYV.

The chain joins TRBV7-2 to TRBJ1-4; a weak D match, TRBD1 (6 bases). Germline CDR1 is SGHTA and CDR2 is FQGNSA. The CDR3 extends over 14 amino acids. Trimming stripped 0 bases from V and 8 bases from J, with 10 bases between. Written as DNA, the CDR3 is TGTGCCAGCAGCTTAGCGTCGGGACACGAAAAACTGTTTTTT. This gives the protein CASSLASGHEKLFF. Using reference TRBV7-2 and TRBJ1-4 for the parts outside the CDR3, the full variable domain is GAGVSQSPSNKVTEKGKDVELRCDPISGHTALYWYRQSLGQGLEFLIYFQGNSAPDKSGLPSDRFSAERTGGSVSTLTIQRTQQEDSAVYLCASSLASGHEKLFFGSGTQLSVL.

This sequence joins TRBV7-9 and TRBJ1-5, with D unclear. V shed 5 bases and J shed 11 bases, with 16 bases lying between them. Germline loops: CDR1 SEHNR, CDR2 FQNEAQ (reference sequence). The CDR3 is 13 residues long. The CDR3 region is CASSPAGPSTQHF. The DNA for the CDR3 is TGTGCCAGCAGCCCGGCCGGGCCCTCAACCCAGCATTTT.

The CDR3 DNA reads as TGTGCCAGCAATACAAGGGGTAGTTACAATGAGCAGTTCTTC. Its translation is CASNTRGSYNEQFF. The chain uses TRBV7-6 and TRBJ2-1; possibly TRBD1 for D (5 bases). V dropped 7 bases and J dropped 4 bases, with 14 bases sitting between them. Germline V gene lookup returns CDR1 SGHVS and CDR2 FNYEAQ. This CDR3 contains 14 residues.

The rearrangement links TRBV5-1 to TRBJ2-1; D unresolved. Trimming took off 6 bases at V and 8 bases at J, with 18 bases between the two ends. Germline V gene sequence: CDR1 SGHRS, CDR2 YFSETQ. The CDR3 consists of 14 residues. The CDR3 sequence: CASTAYLLGDEQFF. The CDR3 bases are TGCGCCAGCACCGCTTATCTATTGGGCGATGAGCAGTTCTTC.

This clonotype occurred a few times. The V and J genes are TRBV7-9 and TRBJ2-7, with 7 positions matching TRBD1. The CDR3 is 14 residues long. Germline V gives CDR1 SEHNR, CDR2 FQNEAQ (reference sequence). The junction had 9 bases not matched to a gene; V was cut back by 4 bases and J by 6 bases. CDR3 region: CASSSKTGLGEQYF. CDR3 coding DNA: TGTGCCAGCAGCTCAAAGACAGGGTTGGGCGAGCAGTACTTC.

This clonotype appeared a few times. The J gene is TRBJ1-2, the V gene TRBV7-6; D not certain. V lost 2 bases and J 2 bases, leaving 12 bases between the germline ends. Germline lookup yields CDR1 SGHVS and CDR2 FNYEAQ. This CDR3 has 15 amino acids. For the CDR3, the DNA is TGTGCCAGCAGCTTATACCTAGGGAGCAACTATGGCTACACCTTC. Protein product: CASSLYLGSNYGYTF.

The table lists this clonotype with a few counts. This chain links TRBV6-5 with TRBJ1-6; 7 bases match TRBD1. Germline CDR1 and CDR2: MNHEY and SVGAGI. The CDR3 is made up of 15 amino acids. The V gene end was trimmed by 6 bases and the J gene end by 11 bases; junction bases not matched to a gene: 13. The CDR3 DNA reads as TGTGCCAGCAGATCCGGAGGACAGGCCTTTGCACCCCTCCACTTT. This encodes CASRSGGQAFAPLHF.

V usage is TRBV27 and J usage is TRBJ2-2; D is perhaps TRBD1 or TRBD2 (5 bases each). Germline CDR1 reads MNHEY; CDR2 reads SMNVEV (reference sequence). With 2 bases removed from V and 9 bases from J, the gap between germline ends came to 10 bases. The CDR3 is 13 amino acids. CDR3 bases: TGTGCCAGCAGTTTAGAGGGGTCCAGGGAGCTGTTTTTT. Protein product: CASSLEGSRELFF.

The table lists this clonotype with a few counts. The V and J genes are TRBV29-1 and TRBJ2-5; D may be TRBD2 (6 bases). Between the trimmed V and J ends, which lost 1 base and 5 bases, there was a span of 17 bases. Per the germline V gene, CDR1 is SQVTM and CDR2 is ANQGSEA. CDR3 length: 15 amino acids. CDR3 nucleotide sequence: TGCAGCGTTGAAGGGGGGGTTAGCCTGGGGGAGACCCAGTACTTC. Encoded protein: CSVEGGVSLGETQYF.

This chain links TRBV7-8 with TRBJ1-1, with D tentatively TRBD1 (5 bases). V lost 5 bases, J lost 5 bases, and 15 bases lay in between. CDR3 length equals 14 residues. CDR1 is SGHVS and CDR2 is FQNEAQ in the germline V gene. The CDR3 reads CASSPGWGGTEAFF. CDR3 nucleotides: TGTGCCAGCAGCCCAGGGTGGGGAGGGACTGAAGCTTTCTTT.

The chain recombines TRBV5-1 with TRBJ2-2; the D gene is possibly TRBD1 (7 bases). Trimming shortened V by 6 bases and J by 2 bases, and 14 bases separated the two germline ends. This CDR3 has 15 amino acids. CDR1 is SGHRS, CDR2 YFSETQ, per germline. CDR3 in DNA: TGCGCCAGCACCCCCAGGGGGACTAACACCGGGGAGCTGTTTTTT. This gives the protein CASTPRGTNTGELFF. Looking up the rest from reference TRBV5-1 and TRBJ2-2 gives the full variable domain: KAGVTQTPRYLIKTRGQQVTLSCSPISGHRSVSWYQQTPGQGLQFLFEYFSETQRNKGNFPGRFSGRQFSNSRSEMNVSTLELGDSALYLCASTPRGTNTGELFFGEGSRLTVL.

This clonotype has just a few counts. V and J are TRBV18 and TRBJ2-1, with 11 positions matching TRBD1. Per the germline V gene, CDR1 is KGHSH and CDR2 is LQKENI. Losses at the gene ends were 6 bases for V and 10 bases for J; bases not matched to a gene: 8. This CDR3 region has 14 residues. In DNA form, the CDR3 reads TGTGCCAGCTCGCGGACAGGGGGCGGTCGGGAGCAGTTCTTC. Its protein product is CASSRTGGGREQFF.

In nucleotides, the CDR3 is TGCGCCAGCAGCTTGTATGGGGAAAGATCGGGTGGCTACACCTTC. This gives the protein CASSLYGERSGGYTF. The chain is built from TRBV5-1 and TRBJ1-2; D uncertain. CDR3 size: 15 residues. V lost 1 base and J 7 bases, leaving 17 bases between the germline ends. Germline values: CDR1 SGHRS, CDR2 YFSETQ.

The rearrangement uses TRBV7-9 and TRBJ1-1; D gene unclear. V was shortened by 5 bases and J by 3 bases, with 13 bases between the two germline ends. CDR1 and CDR2 from the germline V gene are SEHNR and FQNEAQ (reference sequence). This CDR3 comprises 14 residues. CDR3 in amino acids: CASSAKGRDTEAFF. Written as DNA, the CDR3 is TGTGCCAGCAGCGCCAAGGGTAGGGACACTGAAGCTTTCTTT.

The chain recombines TRBV6-5 with TRBJ1-5; 8 bases map to TRBD1. The CDR3 sequence is 14 residues long. Germline CDR1 reads MNHEY; CDR2 reads SVGAGI. After removal of 6 bases from V and 9 bases from J, the junction contained 10 bases not matched to a gene. CDR3 DNA: TGTGCCAGCAGCCCGACAGGGGTGGATTTGCCCCAGCATTTT. This translates into CASSPTGVDLPQHF.

Written as DNA, the CDR3 is TGTGCCAGCAGCTTAGTGGGTGGGTTAAAGAGGACTGAAGCTTTCTTT. It specifies CASSLVGGLKRTEAFF. The J gene is TRBJ1-1, the V gene TRBV13; D gene ambiguous. Trimming took off 1 base at V and 5 bases at J, with 17 bases between the two ends. CDR3 length: 16 amino acids. Germline assignment: CDR1 PRHDT and CDR2 FYEKMQ (reference sequence).

The chain combines TRBV12-3 or TRBV12-4 with TRBJ1-1; 8 bases are a match to TRBD1. The CDR3 is made up of 12 amino acids. Germline trimming cut 3 bases from V and 11 bases from J; bases unmatched to any gene: 5. The CDR3 DNA is TGTGCCAGCAGTTTGGACAGGGTGATGGCTTTCTTT. The encoded protein is CASSLDRVMAFF.

This clonotype showed up just a few times. This chain uses TRBV12-3 or TRBV12-4 with TRBJ1-4, with TRBD1 matching 9 bases. There are 15 residues in the CDR3. The V and J ends lost 3 bases and 8 bases, in that order; junction bases with no gene match: 7. CDR3: CASSFPGQGGEKLFF. The CDR3, as DNA: TGTGCCAGCAGTTTTCCGGGACAGGGAGGAGAAAAACTGTTTTTT.

This chain connects TRBV29-1 to TRBJ2-1; D uncertain. The germline V gene has CDR1 SQVTM and CDR2 ANQGSEA. V was trimmed by 1 base and J by 0 bases, leaving 7 bases between them. The CDR3 has 14 amino acids. The CDR3 DNA reads TGCAGCGTTGAAGTTTGGGGCTCCTACAATGAGCAGTTCTTC. Protein sequence: CSVEVWGSYNEQFF.